This T cell receptor beta chain was captured in a study of beta chain features in type 1 diabetes. Study results and caveats: Shorter TCRB CDR3s, moderately but significantly so, marked every one of the four CD4+ subsets in Type 1 diabetes patients.

Germline V gives CDR1 MNHNS, CDR2 SASEGT. The CDR3 covers 13 residues. V gave up 1 base and J gave up 1 base, with 4 bases separating them. About this clone itself: Its target is unknown.

cDNA synthesis used the whole RNA isolate, giving expressed TCRB sequences. The protocol was immunoSEQ multiplex PCR, while the TCRdb copy is restricted to in-frame clones and leaves out a portion. Among 250,000 to 300,000 clones listed, approximately 25% were seen once. The chain couples TRBV6-1 to TRBJ1-1; unclear D gene. The sample consisted of naive CD4+ T cells from blood. This TCR derives from a woman in her 30s with type 1 diabetes. The CDR3 reads CASSEVQNTEAFF. The CDR3 DNA is TGTGCCAGCAGTGAAGTACAGAACACTGAAGCTTTCTTT.